Listed below are T cell receptor beta chains from one sample, sequenced in a study of blood T cell repertoires in COVID-19. The table came from immunoSEQ multiplex PCR; TCRdb's copy has only in-frame clones and leaves some out. Of 150,000 to 200,000 clones in the sample, about 87% are singletons; the top ten hold roughly 1.5%. Specimen: peripheral blood. These TCRs come from a woman between 50 and 59 years old with acute or convalescent COVID-19. Both conserved end residues are part of each CDR3. The D gene is left open where the match is weak. Where a row states a size, it is once, few, many or the class of an expanded clone; other rows omit it.

cdr3_length	v_call	clone_size	j_call	d_call	cdr3_nt	cdr3_aa
15	TRBV30	few	TRBJ1-4	TRBD1	TGTGCCTACAAACCGGGACAGGGATCGGGTGAAAAACTGTTTTTT	CAYKPGQGSGEKLFF
16	TRBV4-1	-	TRBJ1-4	TRBD1	TGCGCCAGCAGCCAAGATAGGGGGACAGGGGTCGAAAAACTGTTTTTT	CASSQDRGTGVEKLFF
16	TRBV6-2/TRBV6-3	-	TRBJ1-5	-	TGTGCCAGCAGTTACTCGCAGGCGGCAGCGGGCGGGCCCCAGCATTTT	CASSYSQAAAGGPQHF
14	TRBV7-2	-	TRBJ1-4	-	TGTGCCAGCAGCTTTGCAGGGGAGGGCGAAAAACTGTTTTTT	CASSFAGEGEKLFF
15	TRBV3-1/TRBV3-2	many	TRBJ1-4	-	TGTGCCAGCAGCCAGGTTTGGAGGCCGGGGGAAAAACTGTTTTTT	CASSQVWRPGEKLFF
16	TRBV21-1	-	TRBJ1-4	-	TGTGCCAGCAGCGCGCCCCTAGGGGGTTTCAGGGAAAAACTGTTTTTT	CASSAPLGGFREKLFF
15	TRBV6-4	-	TRBJ2-1	TRBD2	TGTGCCAGCAGTGAGTCTAGCGGTGCCTACAATGAGCAGTTCTTC	CASSESSGAYNEQFF
15	TRBV4-1	-	TRBJ1-6	-	TGCGCCAGCAGCCAACTATCAGGGTATAATTCACCCCTCCACTTT	CASSQLSGYNSPLHF
14	TRBV6-4	-	TRBJ2-3	-	TGTGCCAGCAGTGACTTGACAGACACAGATACGCAGTATTTT	CASSDLTDTDTQYF
13	TRBV6-6	-	TRBJ1-2	-	TGTGCCAGCAGCCGGGACGGGGGCTATGGCTACACCTTC	CASSRDGGYGYTF
16	TRBV9	-	TRBJ2-3	TRBD2	TGTGCCAGCAGCGTAGACCTAGCGGTTAGCACAGATACGCAGTATTTT	CASSVDLAVSTDTQYF
14	TRBV19	-	TRBJ1-2	-	TGTGCCAGTAGTGTTCCGAGTCCGATTTATGGCTACACCTTC	CASSVPSPIYGYTF
14	TRBV6-1	-	TRBJ1-2	-	TGTGCCAGCAGTGAATGGGGCTCGAACTATGGCTACACCTTC	CASSEWGSNYGYTF
14	TRBV5-6	-	TRBJ2-7	-	TGTGCCAGCAGCTTTGGCGGGATCTCTTACGAGCAGTACTTC	CASSFGGISYEQYF
12	TRBV7-6	-	TRBJ2-2	-	TGTGCCAGCAGCCTACAAGACGGGCGGGTGTTTTTT	CASSLQDGRVFF
15	TRBV27	-	TRBJ1-5	-	TGTGCCAGCAGTTTAAGGGGGTTGGGCAATCAGCCCCAGCATTTT	CASSLRGLGNQPQHF
17	TRBV15	-	TRBJ2-3	TRBD2	TGTGCCACCAGCATCACCGGGACTATTGAGAGCACAGATACGCAGTATTTT	CATSITGTIESTDTQYF
16	TRBV4-2	-	TRBJ2-7	-	TGTGCCAGCAGCCAAGACCGGGGGTCGGGGCCTTCCGAGCAGTACTTC	CASSQDRGSGPSEQYF
15	TRBV24-1	-	TRBJ2-3	-	TGTGCCACCAGTGACCTTTCCGATACTAGTGGTACGCAGTATTTT	CATSDLSDTSGTQYF
15	TRBV6-5	-	TRBJ2-2	TRBD2	TGTGCCAGCAGCAAAGCGGGAGCGAACACCGGGGAGCTGTTTTTT	CASSKAGANTGELFF
14	TRBV6-5	once	TRBJ2-7	TRBD1	TGTGCCAGCAGCTACGGGACAGGGGCCTACGAGCAGTACTTC	CASSYGTGAYEQYF
15	TRBV19	once	TRBJ1-4	-	TGTGCCAGTAGTATAGGACAGGTCTTGAGTGAAAAACTGTTTTTT	CASSIGQVLSEKLFF
14	TRBV7-2	-	TRBJ1-1	TRBD1	TGTGCCAGCAGCAGGCCGGACAGGGGTACTGAAGCTTTCTTT	CASSRPDRGTEAFF
15	TRBV4-3	few	TRBJ2-7	TRBD1	TGCGCCAGCAGCCTAAAAATGGGACAGACGGACGAGCAGTACTTC	CASSLKMGQTDEQYF
16	TRBV30	-	TRBJ1-1	TRBD1	TGTGCCTGGAGTCCCAGACCGCCAGGGGGTGTTACTGAAGCTTTCTTT	CAWSPRPPGGVTEAFF
13	TRBV6-6	-	TRBJ2-5	-	TGTGCCAGCAGTTACTCGGGGAGAGAGACCCAGTACTTC	CASSYSGRETQYF
14	TRBV9	few	TRBJ2-3	TRBD1	TGTGCCAGCGGAGGGTTCGGACAGGGAGATACGCAGTATTTT	CASGGFGQGDTQYF
15	TRBV4-3	-	TRBJ2-1	TRBD2	TGCGCCAGCAGCCCCTCTAGCGGTAGCTACAATGAGCAGTTCTTC	CASSPSSGSYNEQFF
15	TRBV6-2/TRBV6-3	-	TRBJ2-5	TRBD1	TGTGCCAGCAGTGAGTCCCAGGGGGTTCAAGAGACCCAGTACTTC	CASSESQGVQETQYF
13	TRBV7-9	-	TRBJ2-7	-	TGTGCCAGCAGGAGAGACAGCTCCTACGAGCAGTACTTC	CASRRDSSYEQYF
16	TRBV2	-	TRBJ2-7	-	TGTGCCAGCACCCTCGAACAGGGTTTGAGTCCCTACGAGCAGTACTTC	CASTLEQGLSPYEQYF
15	TRBV7-7	-	TRBJ2-1	-	TGTGCCAGCAGCTTAGGACTCTTCCGAAGCGGTGAGCAGTTCTTC	CASSLGLFRSGEQFF
16	TRBV6-5	-	TRBJ1-1	TRBD1	TGTGCCAGCAGTTCGATGACAGGGGTCGTGAACACTGAAGCTTTCTTT	CASSSMTGVVNTEAFF
14	TRBV2	-	TRBJ2-7	-	TGTGCCAGCAGGGGGACAAGGGGGTCCTACGAGCAGTACTTC	CASRGTRGSYEQYF
13	TRBV12-3/TRBV12-4	-	TRBJ1-2	-	TGTGCCAGCTTCCGTCCGGGTTTCTATGGCTACACCTTC	CASFRPGFYGYTF
15	TRBV3-1/TRBV3-2	-	TRBJ1-1	-	TGTGCCAGCAGCCAAGACGCGCGGAGGAACACTGAAGCTTTCTTT	CASSQDARRNTEAFF
14	TRBV27	-	TRBJ2-7	-	TGTGCCAGCAGTCATTGGGGGGTCTCCTACGAGCAGTACTTC	CASSHWGVSYEQYF
14	TRBV6-6	-	TRBJ1-5	-	TGTGCCAGCAGTTTGGGGGGAAGCAATCAGCCCCAGCATTTT	CASSLGGSNQPQHF
15	TRBV23-1	-	TRBJ1-1	-	TGCGCCAGCAGGGCCCCGACAGGTGATGTATATGAAGCTTTCTTT	CASRAPTGDVYEAFF
13	TRBV12-3/TRBV12-4	-	TRBJ2-3	TRBD2	TGTGCCAGCAATCCGGGAGGCGCAGATACGCAGTATTTT	CASNPGGADTQYF
14	TRBV5-6	-	TRBJ1-4	-	TGTGCCAGCAGCTTGGGGTTGGAGGAAGGAAAACTGTTTTTT	CASSLGLEEGKLFF
15	TRBV25-1	few	TRBJ2-1	TRBD1	TGTGCCAGCAGTGAAAGACAGGGGGCCTACAATGAGCAGTTCTTC	CASSERQGAYNEQFF
17	TRBV6-2/TRBV6-3	-	TRBJ2-7	TRBD1	TGTGCCAGCAGTTACCTATACGAGGGACAGGGAGGAAACGAGCAGTACTTC	CASSYLYEGQGGNEQYF
15	TRBV29-1	-	TRBJ2-6	TRBD1	TGCAGCGTGGTTGGGACAGGAAATGGGGCCAACGTCCTGACTTTC	CSVVGTGNGANVLTF
13	TRBV5-5	once	TRBJ2-3	-	TGTGCCAGCAGCTACAGGGTACCAGATACGCAGTATTTT	CASSYRVPDTQYF
17	TRBV13	once	TRBJ1-1	TRBD1	TGTGCCAGCAGCTTCAGGGGCAGGGGGGACCTTGACACTGAAGCTTTCTTT	CASSFRGRGDLDTEAFF
14	TRBV7-9	-	TRBJ2-7	-	TGTGCCAGCAGCCTTCCAGGGAATGGCTACGAGCAGTACTTC	CASSLPGNGYEQYF
16	TRBV9	-	TRBJ2-7	TRBD2	TGTGCCAGCAGCGTAGGACTAGCGGGAGGAACCTACGAGCAGTACTTC	CASSVGLAGGTYEQYF